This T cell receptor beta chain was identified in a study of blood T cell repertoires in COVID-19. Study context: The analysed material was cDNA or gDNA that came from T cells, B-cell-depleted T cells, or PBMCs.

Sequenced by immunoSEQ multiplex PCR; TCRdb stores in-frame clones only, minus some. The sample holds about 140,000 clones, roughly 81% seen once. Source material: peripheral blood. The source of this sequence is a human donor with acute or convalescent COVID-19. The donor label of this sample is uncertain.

The CDR3 here is CASSQTWPGQNEQYV. The CDR3 region has the DNA TGCGCCAGCAGCCAAACTTGGCCGGGACAAAACGAGCAGTACGTC. V is TRBV4-1 and J is TRBJ2-7; TRBD1 might be the D (6 bases). The V gene lost 2 bases and the J gene lost 5 bases, with 16 bases spanning the gap. This CDR3 is built from 15 residues. Per germline, CDR1 MGHRA and CDR2 YSYEKL.